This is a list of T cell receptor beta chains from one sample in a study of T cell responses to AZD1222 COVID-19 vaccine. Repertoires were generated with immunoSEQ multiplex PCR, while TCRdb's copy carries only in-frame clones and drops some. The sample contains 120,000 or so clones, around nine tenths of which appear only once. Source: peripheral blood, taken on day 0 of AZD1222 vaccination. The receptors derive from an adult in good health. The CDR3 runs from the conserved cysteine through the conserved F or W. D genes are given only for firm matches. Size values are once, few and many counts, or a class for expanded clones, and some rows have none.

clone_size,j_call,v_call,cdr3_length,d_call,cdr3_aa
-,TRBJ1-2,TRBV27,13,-,CASSSNRVYGYTF
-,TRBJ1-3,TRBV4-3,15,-,CASSRSFGPGGTIYF
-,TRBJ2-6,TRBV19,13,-,CAGEPSGANVLTF
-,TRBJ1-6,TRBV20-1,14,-,CSASSSLVRSPLHF
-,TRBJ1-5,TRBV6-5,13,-,CASSYAQGQPQHF
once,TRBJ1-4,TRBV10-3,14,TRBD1,CAISGDRSNEKLFF
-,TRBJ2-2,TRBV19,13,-,CASSIGLSGELFF
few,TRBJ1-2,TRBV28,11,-,CATERGLSYTF
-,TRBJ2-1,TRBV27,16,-,CASSPLDYTTTNEQFF
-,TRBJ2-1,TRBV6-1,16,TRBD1,CASSDVSGTANNEQFF